The 8 T cell receptor beta chains listed next were all sequenced from one sample in a study of T cell repertoires in breast cancer. Paired alpha-beta TCRs of CD8+ T cells were analyzed by expanded emulsion RT-PCR. During the second nested PCR, blocking oligonucleotides suppressed genes that were not paired. A single record per CDR3 protein comes from TCRdb applying MiXCR to the emulsion pairing reads. The data hold about 40,000 distinct CDR3 sequences, with less than 55% observed a single time. Sequenced sample: CD8+ T cells. These receptors were collected from a pool of human donors with breast cancer or a healthy control (not recorded which).

The chain is built from TRBV3-1 and TRBJ2-1; D gene ambiguous. CDR3 length equals 14 residues. The V end was cut by 4 bases, the J end by 6 bases, with 13 bases between. Germline CDR1 reads LGHDT; CDR2 reads YNNKEL (reference sequence). CDR3 DNA: TGTGCCAGCAGCCGGCCGTCGGACCTCAATGAGCAGTTCTTC. Translating it yields CASSRPSDLNEQFF.

This clonotype is a singleton in its sample. The rearrangement joins TRBV19 to TRBJ1-1; D unclear. Trimming removed 6 bases from V and 0 bases from J, with 17 bases in between. The CDR3 has 16 residues. Germline loops: CDR1 LNHDA, CDR2 SQIVND (reference sequence). The CDR3 protein is CASSHTRGLLNTEAFF. CDR3 nucleotides: TGTGCCAGTAGCCACACCCGGGGTCTGTTGAACACTGAAGCTTTCTTT.

The J gene is TRBJ2-3, the V gene TRBV2; possible D gene TRBD2, 6 bases. Trimming pared 4 bases from V and 1 base from J, leaving 9 bases between. The CDR3 is made up of 14 amino acids. Per germline, CDR1 SNHLY and CDR2 FYNNEI. The CDR3 sequence: CASSASDRTDTQYF. CDR3 nucleotides: TGTGCCAGCAGTGCTAGCGACCGCACAGATACGCAGTATTTT. Based on the CDR3 plus reference TRBV2 and TRBJ2-3, the full variable domain is EPEVTQTPSHQVTQMGQEVILRCVPISNHLYFYWYRQILGQKVEFLVSFYNNEISEKSEIFDDQFSVERPDGSNFTLKIRSTKLEDSAMYFCASSASDRTDTQYFGPGTRLTVL.

The chain links TRBV20-1 to TRBJ1-6; D is ambiguous. CDR1 DFQATT and CDR2 SNEGSKA come from the germline V gene (reference sequence). The CDR3 is made up of 13 amino acids. V lost 6 bases and J lost 5, with 11 bases in between. The DNA for the CDR3 is TGCAGTGCCGCGGGCCTCAATAATTCACCCCTCCACTTT. Amino acid sequence: CSAAGLNNSPLHF.

This sequence joins TRBV6-1 and TRBJ2-1, with D unresolved. This CDR3 has 15 residues. CDR1 and CDR2 (germline): MNHNS, SASEGT. Trimming cost V 5 bases and J 0 bases, with 11 bases left between them. This CDR3 reads CASSLTRSSYNEQFF. The CDR3 region has the DNA TGTGCCAGCAGTCTGACTCGGAGCTCCTACAATGAGCAGTTCTTC.

In this sample, this clonotype turned up once. This may be a read error, as it is one base from a much larger clone. The V gene is TRBV4-2, the J gene TRBJ2-7, with 11 bases that match TRBD2. V lost 0 bases, J lost 7 bases, and 11 bases stayed unmatched. Germline lookup yields CDR1 LGHNA and CDR2 YNFKEQ. The CDR3 has 17 residues. The CDR3 nucleotides read TGTGCCAGCAGCCAAGATCCGGCTAGCGGGAGGATGGGGGAGCAGTACTTC. Its protein product is CASSQDPASGRMGEQYF.

This clonotype has only a few counts. This CDR3 is CASSRAGGGRGEQFF. In DNA form, the CDR3 reads TGCGCCAGCAGCCGTGCGGGAGGGGGGCGGGGTGAGCAGTTCTTC. The chain has TRBV4-1 and TRBJ2-1; 9 positions match TRBD2. The germline gives CDR1 MGHRA, CDR2 YSYEKL. With V trimmed by 4 bases and J by 9 bases, 10 bases remained unmatched. The CDR3 loop spans 15 amino acids.

CDR3 in DNA: TGCAGTGCGCCTGACCGGGACGGCTACGAGCAGTACTTC. Residues: CSAPDRDGYEQYF. The chain recombines TRBV20-1 with TRBJ2-7, with D perhaps TRBD1 or TRBD2 (5 bases each). V lost 6 bases and J lost 3, with 15 bases in between. Per germline, CDR1 DFQATT and CDR2 SNEGSKA (reference sequence). The CDR3 is made up of 13 amino acids.